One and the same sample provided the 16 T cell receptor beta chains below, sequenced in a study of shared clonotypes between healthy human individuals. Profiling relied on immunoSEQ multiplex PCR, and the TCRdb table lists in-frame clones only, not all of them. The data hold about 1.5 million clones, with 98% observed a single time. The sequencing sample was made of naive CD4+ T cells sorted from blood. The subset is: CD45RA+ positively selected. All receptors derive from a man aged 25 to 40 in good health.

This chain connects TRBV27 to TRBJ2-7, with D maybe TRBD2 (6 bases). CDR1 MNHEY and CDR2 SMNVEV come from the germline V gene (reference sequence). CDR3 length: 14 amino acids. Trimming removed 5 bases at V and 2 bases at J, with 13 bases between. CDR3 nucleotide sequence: TGTGCCAGCAGTAGGACCCTAGCGACCTACGAGCAGTACTTC. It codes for CASSRTLATYEQYF.

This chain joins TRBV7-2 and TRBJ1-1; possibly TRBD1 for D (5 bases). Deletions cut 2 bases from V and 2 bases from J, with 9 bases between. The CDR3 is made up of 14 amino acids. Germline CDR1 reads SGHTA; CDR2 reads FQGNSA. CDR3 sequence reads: CASSLLGVNTEAFF. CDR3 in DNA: TGTGCCAGCAGCTTACTAGGGGTAAACACTGAAGCTTTCTTT. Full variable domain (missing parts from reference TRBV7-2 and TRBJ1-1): GAGVSQSPSNKVTEKGKDVELRCDPISGHTALYWYRQSLGQGLEFLIYFQGNSAPDKSGLPSDRFSAERTGGSVSTLTIQRTQQEDSAVYLCASSLLGVNTEAFFGQGTRLTVV.

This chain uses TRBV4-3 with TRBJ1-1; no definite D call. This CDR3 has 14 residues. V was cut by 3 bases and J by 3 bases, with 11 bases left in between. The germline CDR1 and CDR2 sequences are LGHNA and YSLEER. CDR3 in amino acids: CASSQTRRDTEAFF. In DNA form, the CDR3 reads TGCGCCAGCAGCCAGACAAGACGGGACACTGAAGCTTTCTTT.

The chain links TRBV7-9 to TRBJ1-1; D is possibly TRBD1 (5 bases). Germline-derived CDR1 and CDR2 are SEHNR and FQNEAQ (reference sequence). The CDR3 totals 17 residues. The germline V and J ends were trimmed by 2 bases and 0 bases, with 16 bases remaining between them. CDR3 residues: CASSLLSWGTMNTEAFF. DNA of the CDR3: TGTGCCAGCAGCTTACTATCCTGGGGCACAATGAACACTGAAGCTTTCTTT.

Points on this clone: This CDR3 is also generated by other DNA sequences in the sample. The CDR3 reads CASSLGGTSYEQYF. CDR3 coding DNA: TGTGCCAGCAGCTTAGGGGGAACAAGCTACGAGCAGTACTTC. The gene calls are TRBV7-8 and TRBJ2-7, with unresolved D. In germline, CDR1 is SGHVS, CDR2 FQNEAQ. The CDR3 sequence is 14 residues long. Trimming pared 1 base from V and 3 bases from J, leaving 10 bases between.

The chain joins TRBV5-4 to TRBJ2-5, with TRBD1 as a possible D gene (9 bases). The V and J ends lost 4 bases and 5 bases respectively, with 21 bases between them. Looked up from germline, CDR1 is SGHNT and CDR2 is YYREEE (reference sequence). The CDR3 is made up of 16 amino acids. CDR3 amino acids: CASSPGGTGKGETQYF. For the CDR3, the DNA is TGTGCCAGCAGCCCGGGAGGGACAGGGAAGGGGGAGACCCAGTACTTC.

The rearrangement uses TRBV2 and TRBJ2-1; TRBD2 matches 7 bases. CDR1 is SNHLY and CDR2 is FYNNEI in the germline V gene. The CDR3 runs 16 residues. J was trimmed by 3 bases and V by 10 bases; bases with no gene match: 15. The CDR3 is CATEPLTSEDYNEQFF. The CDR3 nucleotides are TGTGCCACCGAACCGCTTACTAGCGAAGACTACAATGAGCAGTTCTTC.

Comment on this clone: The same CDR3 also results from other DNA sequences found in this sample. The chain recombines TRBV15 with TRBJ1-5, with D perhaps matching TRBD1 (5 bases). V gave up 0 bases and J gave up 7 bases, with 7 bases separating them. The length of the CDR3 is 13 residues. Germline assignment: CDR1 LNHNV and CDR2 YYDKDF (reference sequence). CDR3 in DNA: TGTGCCACCAGCAGAGATAGGGGCCAGCCCCAGCATTTT. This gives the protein CATSRDRGQPQHF. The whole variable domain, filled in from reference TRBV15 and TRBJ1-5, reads DAMVIQNPRYQVTQFGKPVTLSCSQTLNHNVMYWYQQKSSQAPKLLFHYYDKDFNNEADTPDNFQSRRPNTSFCFLDIRSPGLGDTAMYLCATSRDRGQPQHFGDGTRLSIL.

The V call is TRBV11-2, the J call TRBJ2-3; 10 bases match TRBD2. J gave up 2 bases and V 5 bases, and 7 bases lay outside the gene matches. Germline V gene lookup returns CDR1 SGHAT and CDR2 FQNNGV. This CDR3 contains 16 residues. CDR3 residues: CASSRSGLADTDTQYF. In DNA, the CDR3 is TGTGCCAGCAGCAGAAGTGGACTAGCGGACACAGATACGCAGTATTTT.

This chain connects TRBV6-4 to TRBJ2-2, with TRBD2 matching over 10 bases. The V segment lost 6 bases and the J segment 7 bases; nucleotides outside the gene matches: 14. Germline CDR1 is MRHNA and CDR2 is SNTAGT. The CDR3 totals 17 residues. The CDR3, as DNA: TGTGCCAGCAGCTTTCCACTAGCGGGAACCGTCAGCGGGGAGCTGTTTTTT. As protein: CASSFPLAGTVSGELFF.

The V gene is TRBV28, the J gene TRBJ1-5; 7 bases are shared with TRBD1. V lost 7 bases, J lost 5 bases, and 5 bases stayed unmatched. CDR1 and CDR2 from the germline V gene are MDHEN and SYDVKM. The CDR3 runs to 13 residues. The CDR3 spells CASMTGTHQPQHF. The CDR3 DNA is TGTGCCAGCATGACAGGGACACATCAGCCCCAGCATTTT.

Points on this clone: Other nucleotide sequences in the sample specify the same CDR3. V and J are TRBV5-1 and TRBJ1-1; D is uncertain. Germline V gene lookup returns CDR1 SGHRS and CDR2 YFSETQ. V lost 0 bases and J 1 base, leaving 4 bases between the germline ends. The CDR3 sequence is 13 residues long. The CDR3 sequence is CASSLDQNTEAFF. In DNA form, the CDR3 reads TGCGCCAGCAGCTTGGATCAGAACACTGAAGCTTTCTTT.

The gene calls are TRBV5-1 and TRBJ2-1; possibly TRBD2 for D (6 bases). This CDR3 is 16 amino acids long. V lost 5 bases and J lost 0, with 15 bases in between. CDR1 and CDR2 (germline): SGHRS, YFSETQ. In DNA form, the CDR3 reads TGCGCCAGCAGTCGCGCCCCGGGAGACTCCTACAATGAGCAGTTCTTC. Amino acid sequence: CASSRAPGDSYNEQFF.

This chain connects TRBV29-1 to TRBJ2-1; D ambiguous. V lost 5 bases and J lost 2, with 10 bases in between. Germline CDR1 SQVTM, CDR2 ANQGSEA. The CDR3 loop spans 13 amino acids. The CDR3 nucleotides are TGCAGCGTTTGGTCCACAACCTACAATGAGCAGTTCTTC. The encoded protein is CSVWSTTYNEQFF.

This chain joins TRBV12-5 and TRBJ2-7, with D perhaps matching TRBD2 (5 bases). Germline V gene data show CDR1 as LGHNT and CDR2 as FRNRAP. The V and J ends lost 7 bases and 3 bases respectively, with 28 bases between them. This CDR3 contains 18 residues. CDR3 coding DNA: TGTGCTAGTGTCCAACTCATGGAGTTAGGACTTGTTAGCTACGAGCAGTACTTC. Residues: CASVQLMELGLVSYEQYF.

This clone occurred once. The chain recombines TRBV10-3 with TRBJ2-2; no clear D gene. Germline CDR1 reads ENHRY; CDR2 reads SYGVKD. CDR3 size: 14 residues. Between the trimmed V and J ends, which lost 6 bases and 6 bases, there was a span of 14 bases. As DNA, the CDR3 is TGTGCCATCAGCCCCTCAGAAACCCCCGGGGAGCTGTTTTTT. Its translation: CAISPSETPGELFF.